The TCR beta chain under discussion was sequenced for a study of T-cell reconstitution after alpha-beta-depleted transplantation in children. CDR1 is MGHRA and CDR2 is YSYEKL in the germline V gene. V lost 1 base to trimming and J lost 2 bases; unmatched junction nucleotides: 7. There are 17 residues in the CDR3. A library of TCRbeta sequences, prepared with unique molecular identifiers, was generated. TCRdb called the PCR reads again in MiXCR, with one record for every CDR3 protein. Among about 500,000 distinct CDR3 sequences listed, approximately 32% were seen once. The receptor was derived from a human donor who donated a stem cell graft to a child with aplastic anemia. The chain links TRBV4-1 to TRBJ2-2; 7 bases match TRBD2. The sequences come from PBMCs from the stem cell graft donor, collected from the stem cell graft. CDR3: CASSQVWPSGNTGELFF. In DNA form, the CDR3 reads TGCGCCAGCAGCCAAGTCTGGCCTAGCGGCAACACCGGGGAGCTGTTTTTT.